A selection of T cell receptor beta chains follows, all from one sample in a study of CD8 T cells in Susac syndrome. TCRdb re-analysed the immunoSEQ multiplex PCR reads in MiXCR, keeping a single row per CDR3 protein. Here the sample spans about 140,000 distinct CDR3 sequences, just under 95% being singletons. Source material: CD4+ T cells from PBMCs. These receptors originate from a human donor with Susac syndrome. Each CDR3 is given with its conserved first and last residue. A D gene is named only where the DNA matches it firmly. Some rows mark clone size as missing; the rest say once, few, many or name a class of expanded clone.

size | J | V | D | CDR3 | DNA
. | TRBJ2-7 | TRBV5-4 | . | CASSLAIGQIDEQYF | TGTGCCAGCAGCTTGGCCATAGGACAGATCGACGAGCAGTACTTC
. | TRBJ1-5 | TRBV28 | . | CASRQEVHQPQHF | TGTGCCAGCCGGCAGGAGGTCCATCAGCCCCAGCATTTT
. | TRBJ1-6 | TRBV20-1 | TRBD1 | CSAREDRDSPLHF | TGCAGTGCTAGAGAGGACAGGGACTCACCCCTCCACTTT
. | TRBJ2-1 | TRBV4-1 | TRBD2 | CASSQGEREFYNEQFF | TGCGCCAGCAGCCAAGGAGAGCGGGAATTCTACAATGAGCAGTTCTTC
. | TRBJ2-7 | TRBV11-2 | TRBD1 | CASSFTGQGVYEQYF | TGTGCCAGCAGCTTTACGGGACAGGGGGTCTACGAGCAGTACTTC
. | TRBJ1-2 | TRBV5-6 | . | CASSLGRAYGYTF | TGTGCCAGCAGCTTGGGGCGGGCGTATGGCTACACCTTC
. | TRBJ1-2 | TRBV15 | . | CATSRGTRGGAYGYTF | TGTGCCACCAGCAGAGGTACCCGGGGAGGGGCCTATGGCTACACCTTC
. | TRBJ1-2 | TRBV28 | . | CASNEPGRGDYGYTF | TGTGCCAGCAATGAACCGGGACGGGGCGACTATGGCTACACCTTC
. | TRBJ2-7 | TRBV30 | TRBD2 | CAWSLRGDSYEQYF | TGTGCCTGGAGTCTACGGGGGGACTCCTACGAGCAGTACTTC
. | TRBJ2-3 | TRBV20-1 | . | CSARAGSPDTQYF | TGCAGTGCTAGGGCAGGGAGTCCGGATACGCAGTATTTT
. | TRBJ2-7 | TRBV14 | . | CASSHRPGQYF | TGTGCCAGCAGCCATCGGCCGGGGCAGTACTTC
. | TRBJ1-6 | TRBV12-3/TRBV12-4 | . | CASSTGTSSAPLHF | TGTGCCAGCAGTACCGGGACATCATCCGCACCCCTCCACTTT
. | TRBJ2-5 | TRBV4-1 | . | CASSQGVETQYF | TGCGCCAGCAGCCAGGGGGTAGAGACCCAGTACTTC
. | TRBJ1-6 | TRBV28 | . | CASTKLQGSPLHF | TGTGCCAGCACCAAACTACAGGGTTCCCCCCTCCACTTT
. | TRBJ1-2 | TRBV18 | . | CASSGLSAYGYTF | TGTGCCAGTTCGGGTCTTTCGGCGTATGGCTACACCTTC
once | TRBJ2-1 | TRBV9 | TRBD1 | CASSVQFNRGNEQFF | TGTGCCAGCAGCGTTCAATTCAACAGGGGGAATGAGCAGTTCTTC
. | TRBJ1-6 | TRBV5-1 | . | CASSFGIYNSPLHF | TGCGCCAGCAGCTTCGGGATCTATAATTCACCCCTCCACTTT
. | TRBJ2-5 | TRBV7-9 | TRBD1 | CASSRGQGMGYQETQYF | TGTGCCAGCAGCCGAGGACAGGGGATGGGGTACCAAGAGACCCAGTACTTC
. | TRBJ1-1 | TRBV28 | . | CASSPSGQKNTEAFF | TGTGCCAGCAGTCCCTCAGGACAGAAGAACACTGAAGCTTTCTTT
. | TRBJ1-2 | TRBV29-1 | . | CSVERPQGYGYTF | TGCAGCGTTGAACGCCCGCAGGGCTATGGCTACACCTTC
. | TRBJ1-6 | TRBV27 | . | CASSVRFGNSPLHF | TGTGCCAGCAGTGTCAGGTTTGGTAATTCACCCCTCCACTTT
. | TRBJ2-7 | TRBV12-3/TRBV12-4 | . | CASRERGHEQYF | TGTGCCAGCAGGGAGAGGGGCCACGAGCAGTACTTC
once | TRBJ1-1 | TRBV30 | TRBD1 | CAWLGGWTEAFF | TGTGCCTGGTTAGGGGGCTGGACTGAAGCTTTCTTT
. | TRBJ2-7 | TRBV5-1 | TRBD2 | CASSLDPGGRYEQYF | TGCGCCAGCAGCTTGGATCCGGGGGGACGCTACGAGCAGTACTTC
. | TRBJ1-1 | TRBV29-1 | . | CSALTPGVATEAFF | TGCAGCGCCCTAACCCCAGGGGTGGCCACTGAAGCTTTCTTT
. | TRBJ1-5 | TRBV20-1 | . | CSAPEGGNQPQHF | TGCAGTGCCCCTGAGGGTGGAAATCAGCCCCAGCATTTT
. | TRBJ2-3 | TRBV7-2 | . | CASSPQGSRADTQYF | TGTGCCAGCAGCCCGCAGGGGAGTCGGGCAGATACGCAGTATTTT
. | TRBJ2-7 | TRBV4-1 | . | CASSRVLGPYEQYF | TGCGCCAGCAGCCGAGTTCTGGGTCCCTACGAGCAGTACTTC
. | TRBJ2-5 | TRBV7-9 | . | CASSPRFQETQYF | TGTGCCAGCAGCCCACGGTTCCAAGAGACCCAGTACTTC
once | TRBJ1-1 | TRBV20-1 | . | CSARERGVNTEAFF | TGCAGTGCTCGGGAACGGGGGGTAAACACTGAAGCTTTCTTT
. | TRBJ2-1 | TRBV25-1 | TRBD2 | CASSDPRTSGSYNEQFF | TGTGCCAGCAGTGACCCCAGGACTAGCGGGAGCTACAATGAGCAGTTCTTC
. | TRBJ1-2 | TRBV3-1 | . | CASSQEDRYGYTF | TGTGCCAGCAGCCAAGAGGACCGCTATGGCTACACCTTC
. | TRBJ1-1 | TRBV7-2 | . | CASSAAGKVTEAFF | TGTGCCAGCAGCGCGGCAGGGAAGGTGACTGAAGCTTTCTTT
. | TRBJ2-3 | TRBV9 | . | CASSVEGGLNTQYF | TGTGCCAGCAGCGTAGAAGGAGGCCTCAATACGCAGTATTTT
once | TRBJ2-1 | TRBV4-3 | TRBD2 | CASSLTGLGGNEQFF | TGCGCCAGCAGCCTAACGGGACTAGGGGGGAATGAGCAGTTCTTC
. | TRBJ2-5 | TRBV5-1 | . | CASSLEVAGETQYF | TGCGCCAGCAGCTTGGAGGTAGCAGGGGAGACCCAGTACTTC
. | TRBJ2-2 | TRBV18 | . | CASSPLQMNTGELFF | TGTGCCAGCTCACCGCTACAGATGAACACCGGGGAGCTGTTTTTT
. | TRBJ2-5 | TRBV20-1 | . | CSAPSSPGTQYF | TGCAGTGCTCCCTCATCCCCGGGGACCCAGTACTTC
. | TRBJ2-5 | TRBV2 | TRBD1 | CASSEALQQGRETQYF | TGTGCCAGCAGTGAAGCGCTTCAACAGGGGCGGGAGACCCAGTACTTC
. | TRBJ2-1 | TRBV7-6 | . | CASSYRTVNEQFF | TGTGCCAGCAGCTACAGGACCGTCAATGAGCAGTTCTTC
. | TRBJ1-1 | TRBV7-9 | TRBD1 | CASSLEGTGTEAFF | TGTGCCAGCAGCTTAGAAGGGACAGGAACTGAAGCTTTCTTT
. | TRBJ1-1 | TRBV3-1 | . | CASSQDPGTEAFF | TGTGCCAGCAGCCAAGATCCGGGCACTGAAGCTTTCTTT
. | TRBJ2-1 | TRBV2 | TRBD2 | CASISGSSYNEQFF | TGTGCCAGCATCAGCGGGAGCTCCTACAATGAGCAGTTCTTC
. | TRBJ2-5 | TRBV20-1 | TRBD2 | CSVPGRLGGETQYF | TGCAGCGTCCCCGGGAGGCTGGGAGGAGAGACCCAGTACTTC
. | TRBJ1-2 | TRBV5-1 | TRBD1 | CASSPGGGMDYGYTF | TGCGCCAGCAGCCCTGGAGGGGGCATGGACTATGGCTACACCTTC
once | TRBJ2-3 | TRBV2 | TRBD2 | CASSGTSGLTDTQYF | TGTGCCAGCAGCGGAACTAGCGGACTCACAGATACGCAGTATTTT
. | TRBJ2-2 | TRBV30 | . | CAWRAGLFGELFF | TGTGCCTGGAGGGCGGGACTTTTCGGGGAGCTGTTTTTT
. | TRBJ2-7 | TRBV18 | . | CASSPSALTSYEQYF | TGTGCCAGCTCACCCTCGGCCCTCACCTCCTACGAGCAGTACTTC